Shown below are 29 T cell receptor beta chains from a single sample sequenced in a study of blood T cell repertoires in COVID-19. Repertoires were generated with immunoSEQ multiplex PCR, while TCRdb's copy carries only in-frame clones and drops some. The sample carries approximately 240,000 clones, around 81% recorded once. The sample comprised peripheral blood. These receptors were taken from a woman in her sixties or seventies with acute or convalescent COVID-19.

V and J are TRBV10-3 and TRBJ1-5, with a tentative D call TRBD1 (6 bases). Trimming removed 0 bases from V and 4 bases from J, with 10 bases in between. The CDR3 is 15 amino acids. Per germline, CDR1 ENHRY and CDR2 SYGVKD. Written as DNA, the CDR3 is TGTGCCATCAGTGAGTCGGGGACAATTAATCAGCCCCAGCATTTT. Translating it yields CAISESGTINQPQHF.

This rearrangement joins TRBV14 to TRBJ1-5; D unclear. The germline V gene has CDR1 SGHDN and CDR2 FVKESK. CDR3 length: 13 residues. V lost 4 bases, J lost 3 bases, and 7 bases lay in between. The CDR3 loop is CASSLGLNQPQHF. The DNA for the CDR3 is TGTGCCAGCAGCCTGGGCCTCAATCAGCCCCAGCATTTT.

The chain has TRBV11-1 and TRBJ2-1; 8 bases line up with TRBD2. V trimming: 3 bases; J trimming: 7 bases; junction bases outside the gene matches: 8. The germline V gene encodes CDR1 SGHAT and CDR2 FQDESV (reference sequence). This CDR3 is built from 15 residues. The CDR3 spells CASSFGGGNVNEQFF. Written as DNA, the CDR3 is TGTGCCAGCAGCTTCGGGGGGGGCAATGTGAATGAGCAGTTCTTC.

Only one count was recorded for this clone. The J gene is TRBJ1-2, the V gene TRBV13; D is possibly TRBD1 (6 bases). This CDR3 comprises 14 residues. CDR1 PRHDT and CDR2 FYEKMQ come from the germline V gene (reference sequence). V lost 6 bases and J lost 8, with 19 bases in between. CDR3 DNA sequence: TGTGCCAGCAGATCCGGGGGGGCAGTGGGAGGCTACACCTTC. Residues: CASRSGGAVGGYTF.

The count of this clone is one. The V and J genes are TRBV7-9 and TRBJ2-7; D possibly corresponds to TRBD1 (7 bases). Per germline, CDR1 SEHNR and CDR2 FQNEAQ (reference sequence). The CDR3 is 14 amino acids. The V end lost 1 base, the J end lost 3 bases, and 10 bases lay between the germline ends. Written as DNA, the CDR3 is TGTGCCAGCAGCTTAGGCAGGGGGGACTACGAGCAGTACTTC. Translating it yields CASSLGRGDYEQYF.

This clone came up a few times. The rearrangement links TRBV7-9 to TRBJ1-2, with 7 bases matching TRBD1. This CDR3 spans 13 amino acids. V lost 5 bases and J lost 8; bases outside the gene matches: 8. The germline gives CDR1 SEHNR, CDR2 FQNEAQ (reference sequence). CDR3 sequence (DNA): TGTGCCAGCAGCATAAGACAGGGTGACGGCTACACCTTC. It codes for CASSIRQGDGYTF.

Worth noting for this clone: Other DNA sequences from this sample encode an identical CDR3 as well. The chain combines TRBV4-2 with TRBJ1-1; D remains ambiguous. The CDR3 contains 14 residues. The germline CDR1 and CDR2 sequences are LGHNA and YNFKEQ. Trimming cost V 0 bases and J 4 bases, with 9 bases left between them. DNA of the CDR3: TGTGCCAGCAGCCAAGAAAGAGGTTTCACTGAAGCTTTCTTT. Residues: CASSQERGFTEAFF.

The CDR3 sequence: CASSVADTTEAFF. The CDR3, as DNA: TGCGCCAGCAGTGTCGCCGACACCACTGAAGCTTTCTTT. The chain joins TRBV5-1 to TRBJ1-1; D is uncertain. There are 13 residues in the CDR3. V gave up 5 bases and J gave up 4 bases, with 12 bases separating them. Germline V lookup: CDR1 SGHRS, CDR2 YFSETQ. Supplemented by reference TRBV5-1 and TRBJ1-1, the full variable domain reads KAGVTQTPRYLIKTRGQQVTLSCSPISGHRSVSWYQQTPGQGLQFLFEYFSETQRNKGNFPGRFSGRQFSNSRSEMNVSTLELGDSALYLCASSVADTTEAFFGQGTRLTVV.

The chain carries TRBV12-5 and TRBJ1-5; 11 nucleotides agree with TRBD1. The J segment lost 1 base and the V segment lost 5 bases, leaving 10 bases of the junction unmatched. This CDR3 comprises 18 residues. From germline, CDR1 is LGHNT and CDR2 FRNRAP. The CDR3 DNA follows: TGTGCTAGTGGTAACGGACAGGGGGCGGGAATGAGCAATCAGCCCCAGCATTTT. Protein product: CASGNGQGAGMSNQPQHF.

The V call is TRBV27, the J call TRBJ1-3, with a weak D call TRBD1 (6 bases). The germline V gene encodes CDR1 MNHEY and CDR2 SMNVEV (reference sequence). This CDR3 has 18 residues. Trimming took off 2 bases at V and 2 bases at J, with 19 bases between the two ends. The CDR3 nucleotides are TGTGCCAGCAGTTTAACGCGCCCCGGAGGGGGGGCTGGAAACACCATATATTTT. Translated: CASSLTRPGGGAGNTIYF.

The chain couples TRBV7-8 to TRBJ2-2, with 10 nucleotides matching TRBD2. The CDR3 has 15 residues. V shed 5 bases, J shed 6 bases, and the junction held 6 bases outside the gene matches. Germline CDR1 SGHVS, CDR2 FQNEAQ. CDR3 sequence reads: CASSGSGGAPGELFF. CDR3 coding DNA: TGTGCCAGCAGCGGAAGCGGGGGGGCTCCCGGGGAGCTGTTTTTT.

The rearrangement joins TRBV6-1 to TRBJ2-5; D is unclear. V dropped 1 base and J dropped 5 bases, with 11 bases sitting between them. The CDR3 covers 14 residues. The V gene's germline CDR1 is MNHNS and CDR2 SASEGT. CDR3 coding DNA: TGTGCCAGCAGTGAAGGCCGCGCGATGGAGACCCAGTACTTC. Translation gives CASSEGRAMETQYF.

V is TRBV7-2 and J is TRBJ1-6; 7 nucleotides align to TRBD1. The CDR3 runs to 15 residues. Germline V CDR1 and CDR2: SGHTA, FQGNSA. Losses at the gene ends were 5 bases for V and 0 bases for J; bases not matched to a gene: 1. CDR3 sequence reads: CASSRDSSYNSPLHF. The CDR3 region has the DNA TGTGCCAGCAGCCGGGACAGCTCCTATAATTCACCCCTCCACTTT.

This sequence joins TRBV7-2 and TRBJ2-5; maybe TRBD1 (5 bases). This CDR3 contains 15 residues. The V and J ends lost 2 bases and 1 base respectively, with 11 bases between them. Germline V gene lookup returns CDR1 SGHTA and CDR2 FQGNSA. CDR3 nucleotides: TGTGCCAGCAGCTTATCTGGACACCTCCAAGAGACCCAGTACTTC. Its protein is CASSLSGHLQETQYF. The full variable domain, completed using reference TRBV7-2 and TRBJ2-5, is GAGVSQSPSNKVTEKGKDVELRCDPISGHTALYWYRQSLGQGLEFLIYFQGNSAPDKSGLPSDRFSAERTGGSVSTLTIQRTQQEDSAVYLCASSLSGHLQETQYFGPGTRLLVL.

The gene calls are TRBV4-3 and TRBJ1-4, with TRBD1 matching 9 bases. In germline, CDR1 is LGHNA, CDR2 YSLEER. With 4 bases clipped from V and 4 bases from J, the junction kept 4 bases outside the gene matches. This CDR3 is 15 amino acids long. The CDR3, as DNA: TGCGCCAGCAGCCGGGGGACAGGGCGTAATGAAAAACTGTTTTTT. Its translation is CASSRGTGRNEKLFF.

The chain is built from TRBV6-4 and TRBJ1-2; unclear D gene. With 4 bases removed from V and 6 bases from J, the gap between germline ends came to 18 bases. This CDR3 is 15 amino acids long. Germline CDR1 and CDR2: MRHNA and SNTAGT. The CDR3 protein is CASSVFRLGRDGYTF. Here the CDR3 DNA reads TGTGCCAGCAGTGTTTTTCGGCTGGGGAGGGATGGCTACACCTTC.

The sample holds one count of this clone. This chain connects TRBV11-3 to TRBJ2-2, with D uncertain. The germline gives CDR1 SGHNT, CDR2 YENEEA. Trimming shortened V by 4 bases and J by 0 bases, and 6 bases separated the two germline ends. The CDR3 runs to 14 residues. The CDR3 DNA sequence: TGTGCCAGCAGCTCCTCAGCGAACACCGGGGAGCTGTTTTTT. It translates to CASSSSANTGELFF.

The V gene is TRBV11-1, the J gene TRBJ1-1; tentative D call: TRBD1 (6 bases). Germline loops: CDR1 SGHAT, CDR2 FQDESV (reference sequence). The V end lost 2 bases, the J end lost 2 bases, and 12 bases lay between the germline ends. This CDR3 spans 15 amino acids. For the CDR3, the DNA is TGTGCCAGCAGCTTAACGCAGGGGCCAAACACTGAAGCTTTCTTT. Protein product: CASSLTQGPNTEAFF.

The chain links TRBV6-5 to TRBJ1-6, with a tentative D call TRBD1 (5 bases). This CDR3 contains 15 residues. Deletions cut 0 bases from V and 7 bases from J, with 10 bases between. Germline assignment: CDR1 MNHEY and CDR2 SVGAGI. CDR3 DNA: TGTGCCAGCAGTTACTCGGGGCAGATAAATTCACCCCTCCACTTT. Its translation is CASSYSGQINSPLHF.

The genes are TRBV13 and TRBJ2-2, with a tentative D call TRBD2 (5 bases). This CDR3 region has 16 residues. Germline loops: CDR1 PRHDT, CDR2 FYEKMQ (reference sequence). Between the trimmed V and J ends, which lost 5 bases and 3 bases, there was a span of 16 bases. CDR3 sequence (DNA): TGTGCCAGCAGCATCCTGGAGCGGTCAGACACCGGGGAGCTGTTTTTT. The encoded protein is CASSILERSDTGELFF.

V is TRBV6-1 and J is TRBJ1-5; 7 positions match TRBD1. CDR1 MNHNS and CDR2 SASEGT come from the germline V gene. This CDR3 has 15 residues. With V trimmed by 2 bases and J by 6 bases, 7 bases remained unmatched. The CDR3 protein is CASSEMRQGGQPQHF. The CDR3 DNA is TGTGCCAGCAGTGAAATGAGACAGGGCGGTCAGCCCCAGCATTTT.

The chain combines TRBV10-3 with TRBJ2-2; D remains ambiguous. The CDR3 spans 14 residues. Trimming cost V 3 bases and J 5 bases, with 10 bases left between them. Germline V lookup: CDR1 ENHRY, CDR2 SYGVKD. CDR3 sequence (DNA): TGTGCCATCAGTGAAACAGCCGTTACCGGGGAGCTGTTTTTT. Translating gives CAISETAVTGELFF.

This CDR3 is CASSNGVNTEAFF. The CDR3 DNA follows: TGTGCCAGTAGTAACGGAGTAAACACTGAAGCTTTCTTT. The rearrangement links TRBV19 to TRBJ1-1, with D unresolved. CDR3 size: 13 residues. V gave up 4 bases and J gave up 2 bases, with 8 bases separating them. The V gene's germline CDR1 is LNHDA and CDR2 SQIVND (reference sequence).

The V gene is TRBV12-3 or TRBV12-4, the J gene TRBJ2-5, with TRBD2 as a possible D gene (5 bases). With 1 base removed from V and 5 bases from J, the gap between germline ends came to 8 bases. The CDR3 spans 13 residues. This CDR3 reads CASSLGRRETQYF. The DNA of the CDR3 is TGTGCCAGCAGTTTAGGACGGAGGGAGACCCAGTACTTC.

The rearrangement uses TRBV5-5 and TRBJ2-3; perhaps TRBD1 as D (5 bases). The CDR3 is made up of 15 amino acids. Trimming left V 0 bases short and J 4 bases short, with 12 bases between. CDR1 and CDR2 from the germline V gene are SGHKS and YYEKEE (reference sequence). The CDR3 bases are TGTGCCAGCAGCTTGGATGGGGCATACCCAGATACGCAGTATTTT. This translates into CASSLDGAYPDTQYF.

This chain links TRBV27 with TRBJ1-2, with a weak D call TRBD1 (6 bases). Germline V gives CDR1 MNHEY, CDR2 SMNVEV (reference sequence). Trimming stripped 7 bases from V and 0 bases from J, with 15 bases between. CDR3 length: 15 amino acids. The CDR3: CASKKRDTANYGYTF. The CDR3 nucleotides are TGTGCCAGCAAAAAACGGGACACCGCTAACTATGGCTACACCTTC.

The chain carries TRBV5-1 and TRBJ2-7; possible D gene TRBD1, 6 bases. The germline V gene has CDR1 SGHRS and CDR2 YFSETQ. The germline V and J ends were trimmed by 0 bases and 3 bases, with 7 bases remaining between them. The CDR3 is 13 residues long. The CDR3 DNA is TGCGCCAGCAGCTTGGGGACAGTCTACGAGCAGTACTTC. Translating it yields CASSLGTVYEQYF.

The rearrangement uses TRBV4-1 and TRBJ2-7; 10 positions agree with TRBD2. The V gene end was trimmed by 4 bases and the J gene end by 6 bases; junction bases not matched to a gene: 9. The CDR3 has 15 residues. CDR1 and CDR2 (germline): MGHRA, YSYEKL. For the CDR3, the DNA is TGCGCCAGCAGCCTACTAGCGGGGCGTGCCGCCGAGCAGTACTTC. It encodes CASSLLAGRAAEQYF.

The chain employs TRBV6-6 and TRBJ1-5; no clear D gene. Trimming removed 6 bases at V and 5 bases at J, with 11 bases between. CDR1 MNHNY and CDR2 SVGAGI come from the germline V gene (reference sequence). The CDR3 contains 13 residues. The CDR3 is CASSLSAYQPQHF. CDR3 coding DNA: TGTGCCAGCAGCCTCAGTGCATATCAGCCCCAGCATTTT.